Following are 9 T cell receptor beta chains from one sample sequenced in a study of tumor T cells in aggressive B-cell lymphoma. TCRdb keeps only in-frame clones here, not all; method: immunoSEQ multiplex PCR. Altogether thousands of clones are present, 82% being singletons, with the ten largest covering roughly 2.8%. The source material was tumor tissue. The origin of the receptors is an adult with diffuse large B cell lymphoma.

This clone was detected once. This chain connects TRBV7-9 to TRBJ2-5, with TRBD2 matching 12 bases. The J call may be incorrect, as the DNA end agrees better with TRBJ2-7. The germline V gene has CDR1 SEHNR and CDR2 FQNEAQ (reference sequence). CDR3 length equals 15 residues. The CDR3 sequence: CASSSPTSGSHEQYF. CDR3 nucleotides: TGTGCCAGCAGCTCCCCGACTAGCGGGAGCCACGAGCAGTACTTC.

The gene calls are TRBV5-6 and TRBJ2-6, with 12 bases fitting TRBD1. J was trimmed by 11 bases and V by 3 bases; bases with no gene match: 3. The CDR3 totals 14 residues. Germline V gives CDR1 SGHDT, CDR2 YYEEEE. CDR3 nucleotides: TGTGCCAGCAGCTGGGACAGGGGGCGCGACGTCCTGACTTTC. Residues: CASSWDRGRDVLTF.

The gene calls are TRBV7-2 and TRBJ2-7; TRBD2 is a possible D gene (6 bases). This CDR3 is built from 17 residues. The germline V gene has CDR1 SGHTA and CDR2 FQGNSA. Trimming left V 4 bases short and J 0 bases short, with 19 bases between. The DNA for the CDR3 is TGTGCCAGCAGCTGGGACGGGGGAAGGGGAAGCTCCTACGAGCAGTACTTC. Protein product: CASSWDGGRGSSYEQYF.

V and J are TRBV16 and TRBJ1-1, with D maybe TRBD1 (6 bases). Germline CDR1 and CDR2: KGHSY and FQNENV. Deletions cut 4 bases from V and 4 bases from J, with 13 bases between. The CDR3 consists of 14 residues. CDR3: CASSLSRGTTEAFF. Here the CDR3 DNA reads TGTGCCAGCAGCCTGAGCAGGGGCACCACTGAAGCTTTCTTT. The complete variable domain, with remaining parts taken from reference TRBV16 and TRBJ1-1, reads GEEVAQTPKHLVRGEGQKAKLYCAPIKGHSYVFWYQQVLKNEFKFLISFQNENVFDETGMPKERFSAKCLPNSPCSLEIQATKLEDSAVYFCASSLSRGTTEAFFGQGTRLTVV.

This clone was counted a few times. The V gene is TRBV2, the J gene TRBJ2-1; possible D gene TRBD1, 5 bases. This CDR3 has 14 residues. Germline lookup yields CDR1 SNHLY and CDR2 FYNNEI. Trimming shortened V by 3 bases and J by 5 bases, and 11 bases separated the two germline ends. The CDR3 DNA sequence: TGTGCCAGCAGTGATAGTGGGGCGAACAATGAGCAGTTCTTC. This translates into CASSDSGANNEQFF.

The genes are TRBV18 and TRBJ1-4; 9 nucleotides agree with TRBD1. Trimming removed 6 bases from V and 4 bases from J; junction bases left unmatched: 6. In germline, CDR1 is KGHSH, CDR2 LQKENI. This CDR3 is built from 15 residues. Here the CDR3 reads CASSPPGQGNEKLFF. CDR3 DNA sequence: TGTGCCAGCTCGCCCCCGGGACAGGGTAATGAAAAACTGTTTTTT. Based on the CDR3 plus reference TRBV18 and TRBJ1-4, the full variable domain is NAGVMQNPRHLVRRRGQEARLRCSPMKGHSHVYWYRQLPEEGLKFMVYLQKENIIDESGMPKERFSAEFPKEGPSILRIQQVVRGDSAAYFCASSPPGQGNEKLFFGSGTQLSVL.

CDR3 amino acids: CASPGGKYEQYF. The CDR3 DNA reads as TGTGCCAGCCCGGGCGGGAAATACGAGCAGTACTTC. This chain uses TRBV9 with TRBJ2-7; a weak D match, TRBD2 (6 bases). Germline CDR1 SGDLS, CDR2 YYNGEE. The V and J ends lost 7 bases and 4 bases respectively, with 12 bases between them. The CDR3 runs 12 residues.

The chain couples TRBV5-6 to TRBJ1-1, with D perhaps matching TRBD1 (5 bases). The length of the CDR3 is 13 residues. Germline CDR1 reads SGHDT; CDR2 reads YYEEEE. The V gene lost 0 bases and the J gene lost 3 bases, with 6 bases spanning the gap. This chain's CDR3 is CASSLVRDTEAFF. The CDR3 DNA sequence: TGTGCCAGCAGCTTGGTCAGGGACACTGAAGCTTTCTTT.

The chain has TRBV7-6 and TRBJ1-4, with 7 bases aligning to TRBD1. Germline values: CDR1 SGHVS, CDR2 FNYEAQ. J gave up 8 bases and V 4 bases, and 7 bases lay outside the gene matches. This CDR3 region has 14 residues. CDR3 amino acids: CASSSRQGREKLFF. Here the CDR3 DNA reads TGTGCCAGCAGCTCCAGACAGGGTCGGGAAAAACTGTTTTTT. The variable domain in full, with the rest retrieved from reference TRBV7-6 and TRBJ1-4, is GAGVSQSPRYKVTKRGQDVALRCDPISGHVSLYWYRQALGQGPEFLTYFNYEAQQDKSGLPNDRFSAERPEGSISTLTIQRTEQRDSAMYRCASSSRQGREKLFFGSGTQLSVL.